This TCR beta chain was captured by sequencing in a study of T cell responses to AZD1222 COVID-19 vaccine. Study-level results: Clonal diversity was possibly underestimated; the donors were predominantly white British and more often female.

Clones were sequenced by immunoSEQ multiplex PCR, and TCRdb holds only the in-frame ones, with some missing. The sample lists about 110,000 clones; about nine tenths were seen once. The CDR3 is 16 amino acids. V lost 3 bases and J lost 0, with 12 bases in between. Germline assignment: CDR1 LNHDA and CDR2 SQIVND (reference sequence). In this sample, this clone turned up a few times. Its antigen remains unidentified. The sequencing here drew on peripheral blood, taken on day 0 of AZD1222 vaccination. The chain employs TRBV19 and TRBJ2-1; D is undetermined. The TCR comes from an adult in good health. Written as DNA, the CDR3 is TGTGCCAGTAGTATCGGTCCCTTCCCCTCCTACAATGAGCAGTTCTTC. Residues: CASSIGPFPSYNEQFF.